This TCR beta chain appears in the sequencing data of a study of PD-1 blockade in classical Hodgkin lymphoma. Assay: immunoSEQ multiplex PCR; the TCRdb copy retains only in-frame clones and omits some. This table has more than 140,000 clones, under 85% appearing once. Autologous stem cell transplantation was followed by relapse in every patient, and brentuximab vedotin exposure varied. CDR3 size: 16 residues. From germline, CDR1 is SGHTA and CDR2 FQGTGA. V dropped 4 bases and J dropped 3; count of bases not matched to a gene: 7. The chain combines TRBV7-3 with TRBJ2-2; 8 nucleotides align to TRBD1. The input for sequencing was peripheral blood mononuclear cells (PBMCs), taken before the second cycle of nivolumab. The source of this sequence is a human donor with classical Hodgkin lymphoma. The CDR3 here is CASSYAGGAHTGELFF. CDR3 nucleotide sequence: TGTGCCAGCAGCTACGCAGGGGGCGCGCACACCGGGGAGCTGTTTTTT.